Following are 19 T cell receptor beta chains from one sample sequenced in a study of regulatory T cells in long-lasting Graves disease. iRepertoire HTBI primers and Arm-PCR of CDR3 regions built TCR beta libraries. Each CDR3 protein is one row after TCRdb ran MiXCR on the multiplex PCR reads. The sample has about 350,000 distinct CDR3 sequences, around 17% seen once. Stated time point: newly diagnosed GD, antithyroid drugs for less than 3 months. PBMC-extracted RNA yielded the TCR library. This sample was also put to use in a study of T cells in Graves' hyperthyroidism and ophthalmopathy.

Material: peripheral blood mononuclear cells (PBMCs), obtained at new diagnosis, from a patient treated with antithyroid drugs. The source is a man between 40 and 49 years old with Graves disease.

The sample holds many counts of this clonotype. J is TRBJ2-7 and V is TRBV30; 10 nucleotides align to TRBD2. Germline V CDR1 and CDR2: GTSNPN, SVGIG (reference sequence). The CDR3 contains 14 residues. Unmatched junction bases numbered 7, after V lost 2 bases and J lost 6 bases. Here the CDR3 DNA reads TGTGCCTGGAGTTTGGGAGCGGGGGGGCTCGAGCAGTACTTC. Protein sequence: CAWSLGAGGLEQYF.

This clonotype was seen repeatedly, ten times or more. CDR3 sequence reads: CASSPGLWGGNNEQFF. In nucleotides, the CDR3 is TGCGCCAGCAGCCCAGGACTTTGGGGGGGTAACAATGAGCAGTTCTTC. The gene calls are TRBV5-1 and TRBJ2-1, with TRBD2 matching 7 bases. The CDR3 contains 16 residues. Germline V lookup: CDR1 SGHRS, CDR2 YFSETQ. The ends lost 4 bases at V and 5 bases at J; junction bases unmatched: 12.

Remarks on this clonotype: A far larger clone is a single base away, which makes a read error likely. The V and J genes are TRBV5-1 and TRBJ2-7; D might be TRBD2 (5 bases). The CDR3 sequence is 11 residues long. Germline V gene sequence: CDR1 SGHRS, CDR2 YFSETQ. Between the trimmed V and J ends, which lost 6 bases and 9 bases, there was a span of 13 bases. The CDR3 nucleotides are TGCGCCAGCACCGATAGCGTTCGGCAGTACTTC. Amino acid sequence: CASTDSVRQYF.

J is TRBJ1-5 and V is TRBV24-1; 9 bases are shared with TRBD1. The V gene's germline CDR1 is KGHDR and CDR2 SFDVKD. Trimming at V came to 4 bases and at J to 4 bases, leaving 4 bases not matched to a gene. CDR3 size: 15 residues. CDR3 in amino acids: CATSDPGQGNQPQHF. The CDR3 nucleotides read TGTGCCACCAGTGACCCGGGACAGGGAAATCAGCCCCAGCATTTT.

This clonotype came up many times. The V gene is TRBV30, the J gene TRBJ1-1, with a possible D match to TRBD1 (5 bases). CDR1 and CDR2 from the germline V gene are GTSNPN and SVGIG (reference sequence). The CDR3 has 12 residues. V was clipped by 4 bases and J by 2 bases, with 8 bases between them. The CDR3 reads CAWTRDNTEAFF. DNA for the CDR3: TGTGCCTGGACCAGGGACAACACTGAAGCTTTCTTT.

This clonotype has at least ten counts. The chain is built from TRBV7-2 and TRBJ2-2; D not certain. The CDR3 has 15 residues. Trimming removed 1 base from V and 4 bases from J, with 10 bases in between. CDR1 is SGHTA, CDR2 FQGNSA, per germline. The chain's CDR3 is CASSLEGWGTGELFF. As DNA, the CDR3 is TGTGCCAGCAGCTTAGAAGGGTGGGGCACCGGGGAGCTGTTTTTT. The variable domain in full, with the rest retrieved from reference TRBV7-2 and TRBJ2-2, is GAGVSQSPSNKVTEKGKDVELRCDPISGHTALYWYRQSLGQGLEFLIYFQGNSAPDKSGLPSDRFSAERTGGSVSTLTIQRTQQEDSAVYLCASSLEGWGTGELFFGEGSRLTVL.

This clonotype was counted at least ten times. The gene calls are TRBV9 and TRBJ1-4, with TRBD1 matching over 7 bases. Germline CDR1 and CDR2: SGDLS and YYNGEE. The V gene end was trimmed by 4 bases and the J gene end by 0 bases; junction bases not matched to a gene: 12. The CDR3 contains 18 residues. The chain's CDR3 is CASSPGRAGGTTNEKLFF. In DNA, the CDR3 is TGTGCCAGCAGCCCCGGACGCGCAGGGGGGACAACTAATGAAAAACTGTTTTTT.

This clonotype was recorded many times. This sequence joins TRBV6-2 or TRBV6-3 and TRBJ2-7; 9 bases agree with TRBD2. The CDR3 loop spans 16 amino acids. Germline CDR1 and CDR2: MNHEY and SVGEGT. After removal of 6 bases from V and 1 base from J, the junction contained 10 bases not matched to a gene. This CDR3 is CASRGGGAGGSYEQYF. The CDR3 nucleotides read TGTGCCAGCAGGGGCGGGGGGGCCGGTGGGTCCTACGAGCAGTACTTC.

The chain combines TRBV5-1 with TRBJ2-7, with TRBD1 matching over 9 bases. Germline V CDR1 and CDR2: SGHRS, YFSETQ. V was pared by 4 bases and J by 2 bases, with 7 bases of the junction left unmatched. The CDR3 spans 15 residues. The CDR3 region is CASSLQGQGTYEQYF. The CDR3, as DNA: TGCGCCAGCAGCCTGCAGGGACAGGGAACCTACGAGCAGTACTTC.

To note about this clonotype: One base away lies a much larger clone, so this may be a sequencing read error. DNA for the CDR3: TGTGCCAGCAGTGAAGCTGAGGCTTCACAGCGTGCCGAAGAGACCCGGTACTTC. The encoded protein is CASSEAEASQRAEETRYF. The J gene is TRBJ2-5, the V gene TRBV2, with no clear D. Germline loops: CDR1 SNHLY, CDR2 FYNNEI. The CDR3 consists of 18 residues.

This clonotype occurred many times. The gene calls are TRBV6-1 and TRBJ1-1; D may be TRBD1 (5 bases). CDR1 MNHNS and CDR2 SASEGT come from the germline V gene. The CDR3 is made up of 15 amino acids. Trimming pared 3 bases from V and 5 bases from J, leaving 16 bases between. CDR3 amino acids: CASSDYMGLRTEAFF. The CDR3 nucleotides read TGTGCCAGCAGTGATTATATGGGGCTAAGGACTGAAGCTTTCTTT.

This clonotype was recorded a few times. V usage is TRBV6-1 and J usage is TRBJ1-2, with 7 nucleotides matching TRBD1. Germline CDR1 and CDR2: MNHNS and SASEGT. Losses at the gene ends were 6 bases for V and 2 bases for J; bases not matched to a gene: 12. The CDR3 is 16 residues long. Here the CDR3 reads CASSQTPWDRNYGYTF. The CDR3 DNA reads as TGTGCCAGCAGCCAAACCCCTTGGGACAGAAACTATGGCTACACCTTC.

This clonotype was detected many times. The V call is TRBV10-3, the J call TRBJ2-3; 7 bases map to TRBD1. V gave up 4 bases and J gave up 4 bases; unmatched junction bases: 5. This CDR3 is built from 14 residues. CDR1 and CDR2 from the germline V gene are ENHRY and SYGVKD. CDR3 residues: CAISGNRGADTQYF. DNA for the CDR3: TGTGCCATCAGTGGGAACAGGGGCGCAGATACGCAGTATTTT.

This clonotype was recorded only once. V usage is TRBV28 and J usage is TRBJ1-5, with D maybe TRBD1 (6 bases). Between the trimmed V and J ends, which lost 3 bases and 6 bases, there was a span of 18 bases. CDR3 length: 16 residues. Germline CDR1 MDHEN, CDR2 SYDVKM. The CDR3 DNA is TGTGCCAGCAGTTTTTGGGTGGAAGGGGGAGGTCAGCCCCAGCATTTT. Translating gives CASSFWVEGGGQPQHF.

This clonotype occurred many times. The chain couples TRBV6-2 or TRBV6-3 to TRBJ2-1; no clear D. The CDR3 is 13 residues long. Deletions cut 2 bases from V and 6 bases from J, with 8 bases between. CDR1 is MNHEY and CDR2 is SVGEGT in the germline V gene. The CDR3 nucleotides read TGTGCCAGCAGTTACCAGGAAAGCAATGAGCAGTTCTTC. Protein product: CASSYQESNEQFF.

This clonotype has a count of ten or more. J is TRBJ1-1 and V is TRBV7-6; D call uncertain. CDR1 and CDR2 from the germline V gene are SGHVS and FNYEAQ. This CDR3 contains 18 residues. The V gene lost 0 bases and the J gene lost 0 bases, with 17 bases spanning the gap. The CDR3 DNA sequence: TGTGCCAGCAGCTTAGCACCAGCATTGAAGGTGGTGAACACTGAAGCTTTCTTT. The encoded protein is CASSLAPALKVVNTEAFF.

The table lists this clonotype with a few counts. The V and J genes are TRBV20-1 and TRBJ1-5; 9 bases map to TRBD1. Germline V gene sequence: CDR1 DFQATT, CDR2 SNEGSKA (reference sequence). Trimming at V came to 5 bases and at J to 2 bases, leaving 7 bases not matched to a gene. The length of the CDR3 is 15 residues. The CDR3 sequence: CSAFNRDRGNQPQHF. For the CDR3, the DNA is TGCAGTGCTTTTAACCGGGACAGGGGCAATCAGCCCCAGCATTTT.

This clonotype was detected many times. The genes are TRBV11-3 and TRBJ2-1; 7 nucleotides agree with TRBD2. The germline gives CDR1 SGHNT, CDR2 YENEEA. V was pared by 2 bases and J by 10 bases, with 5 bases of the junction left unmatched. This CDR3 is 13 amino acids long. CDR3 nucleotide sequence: TGTGCCAGCAGCTTAAAATCAGCGGGAGAGCAGTTCTTC. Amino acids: CASSLKSAGEQFF.

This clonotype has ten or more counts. CDR3 bases: TGTGCCTGGAGTCAAGGGGCGGCTTCACCCCTCCACTTT. Translated: CAWSQGAASPLHF. The rearrangement uses TRBV30 and TRBJ1-6; maybe TRBD1 (5 bases). V dropped 2 bases and J dropped 9 bases, with 11 bases sitting between them. Per germline, CDR1 GTSNPN and CDR2 SVGIG (reference sequence). CDR3 length: 13 residues.